These T cell receptor beta chains were read from a single sample in a study of blood T cell repertoires in COVID-19. Sequencing used immunoSEQ multiplex PCR; TCRdb keeps in-frame clones, though not all of them. The repertoire includes about 330,000 clones, 92% of them detected once, and around a sixth sits in the top ten. The sample consisted of PBMCs or T cells enriched from blood (not recorded which). These receptors came from a woman aged 25 to 39 who had recovered from COVID-19. Each CDR3 is given with its conserved first and last residue. A D gene is named only where the DNA matches it firmly. Size tells how often a clone was seen (once, few, many) or the class of an expanded clone, and some rows leave it out.

CDR3 DNA	CDR3 protein	J gene	V gene	clone size	D gene
TGCAGCGTTGTCGGACAGGGCCCTGGTGAAGCTTTCTTT	CSVVGQGPGEAFF	TRBJ1-1	TRBV29-1	-	TRBD1
TGTGCCAGCAGCCAAGGACAGGCCCCCGTGAATGAGCAGTTCTTC	CASSQGQAPVNEQFF	TRBJ2-1	TRBV6-2/TRBV6-3	-	TRBD1
TGCAGCGTTACAGGGGGGAATGGCAATCAGCCCCAGCATTTT	CSVTGGNGNQPQHF	TRBJ1-5	TRBV29-1	-	TRBD1
TGTGCCAGCAGCAAGGGGGAGAGCTCCTACAATGAGCAGTTCTTC	CASSKGESSYNEQFF	TRBJ2-1	TRBV7-9	-	-
TGTGCCAGCAGGACGAGAGACAGGAGCGAGAGAGAAGCTTTCTTT	CASRTRDRSEREAFF	TRBJ1-1	TRBV6-5	-	-
TGTGCCAGTAATGGAGGGAGGGGATATAGCAATCAGCCCCAGCATTTT	CASNGGRGYSNQPQHF	TRBJ1-5	TRBV19	-	-
TGTGCCAGCAGCCCCGCCGCAGGGCGGGAACAGCCCCAGCATTTT	CASSPAAGREQPQHF	TRBJ1-5	TRBV5-5	-	-
TGTGCCAGCTCACCGACTAGCGGTGCCTACAATGAGCAGTTCTTC	CASSPTSGAYNEQFF	TRBJ2-1	TRBV18	-	TRBD2
TGTGCCAGCAGCACAGGGTACTTAATTTACGAGCAGTACTTC	CASSTGYLIYEQYF	TRBJ2-7	TRBV28	-	-
TGTGCCAGCAGTTTATTATCGGGGGCCTACGAGCAGTACTTC	CASSLLSGAYEQYF	TRBJ2-7	TRBV28	-	-
TGTGCCAGCAGCCCCCGAACCGGGACTAGCTTCGTCTACAATGAGCAGTTCTTC	CASSPRTGTSFVYNEQFF	TRBJ2-1	TRBV14	-	TRBD2
TGCGCCAGCAGCCAAGATGGGTTAGGTAGGGAGGATACGCAGTATTTT	CASSQDGLGREDTQYF	TRBJ2-3	TRBV4-3	-	-
TGTGCCAGCAGCTTGCAAGACAGGGTCACTGAAGCTTTCTTT	CASSLQDRVTEAFF	TRBJ1-1	TRBV5-4	-	TRBD1
TGTGCCAGCAGCCCGCGGACAGGGGTCACGGTTGACTATGGCTACACCTTC	CASSPRTGVTVDYGYTF	TRBJ1-2	TRBV9	-	TRBD1
TGTGCCAGCAGTCTTGACCCCGGGAACAATCAGCCCCAGCATTTT	CASSLDPGNNQPQHF	TRBJ1-5	TRBV6-5	-	-
TGCGCCAGCAGCCTACCCCAACCACGGGGATTCAACAATGAGCAGTTCTTC	CASSLPQPRGFNNEQFF	TRBJ2-1	TRBV4-1	-	-
TGTGCCAGCAGTCGACAGGGGGTCAGCAATCAGCCCCAGCATTTT	CASSRQGVSNQPQHF	TRBJ1-5	TRBV6-5	-	TRBD1
TGTGCCAGCAGTCAAACAGTTTCGAACACTGAAGCTTTCTTT	CASSQTVSNTEAFF	TRBJ1-1	TRBV6-5	-	-
TGTGCCAGCAGCTTAAGGTCAGGGCTTTCGGGAAACACCATATATTTT	CASSLRSGLSGNTIYF	TRBJ1-3	TRBV7-2	-	-
TGTGCCAGCAGCCGGGACTATGGCTACACCTTC	CASSRDYGYTF	TRBJ1-2	TRBV28	-	-
TGTGCCAGCAGTGATTCAGGGAGGGCGGGTTTAGGAACCACTGAAGCTTTCTTT	CASSDSGRAGLGTTEAFF	TRBJ1-1	TRBV25-1	once	-
TGTGCCAGCACCAAGACAGGGGGTCACTATGGCTACACCTTC	CASTKTGGHYGYTF	TRBJ1-2	TRBV27	-	TRBD1
TGTGCCAGCAGTTTACCCTCCGGGACAGGCGACACTGAAGCTTTCTTT	CASSLPSGTGDTEAFF	TRBJ1-1	TRBV28	-	TRBD1
TGCGCCAGCAGCCAAGGTCTCGGCGGCGGTTACGGGGGCTACACCTTC	CASSQGLGGGYGGYTF	TRBJ1-2	TRBV4-1	-	-
TGTGCCAGCAGTCGACAGGGTCCGGACACTGAAGCTTTCTTT	CASSRQGPDTEAFF	TRBJ1-1	TRBV6-5	-	TRBD1
TGTGCCAGCAGCTTAGGTCAGGGGGCCAATCAGCCCCAGCATTTT	CASSLGQGANQPQHF	TRBJ1-5	TRBV7-2	-	TRBD1